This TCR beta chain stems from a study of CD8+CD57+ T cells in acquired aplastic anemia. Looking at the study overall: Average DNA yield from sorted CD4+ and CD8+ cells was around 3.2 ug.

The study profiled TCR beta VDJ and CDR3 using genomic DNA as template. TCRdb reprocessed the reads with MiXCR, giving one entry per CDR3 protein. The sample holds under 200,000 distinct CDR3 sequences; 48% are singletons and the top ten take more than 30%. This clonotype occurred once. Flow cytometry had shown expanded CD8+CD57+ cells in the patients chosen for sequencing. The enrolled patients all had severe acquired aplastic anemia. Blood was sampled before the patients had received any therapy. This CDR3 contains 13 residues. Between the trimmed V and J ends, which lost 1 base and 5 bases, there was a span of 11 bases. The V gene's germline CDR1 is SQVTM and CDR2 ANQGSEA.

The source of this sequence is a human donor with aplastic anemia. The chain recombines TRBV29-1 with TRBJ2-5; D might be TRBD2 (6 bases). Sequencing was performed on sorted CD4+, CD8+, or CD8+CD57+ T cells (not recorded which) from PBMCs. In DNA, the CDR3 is TGCAGCGTTGAAGTGGTTGCGGGGGAGACCCAGTACTTC. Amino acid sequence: CSVEVVAGETQYF.